These 21 T cell receptor beta chains originate from one sample sequenced in a study of Graves' ophthalmopathy and Graves' hyperthyroidism. RNA transcripts were the template, and TCR beta CDR3 regions were amplified from them. An initial RT-PCR round employing HTBI primers preceded a second-round multiplex PCR. TCRdb re-analysed the multiplex PCR reads in MiXCR, keeping a single row per CDR3 protein. The sample shows about 550,000 distinct CDR3 sequences, just under 40% of them seen only once. The sample consisted of peripheral blood or thyroid tissue (not recorded which). These receptors came from an adult man with Graves' hyperthyroidism.

With respect to this clonotype: The junction departs from germline at one end; a sequencing error may be responsible. This chain uses TRBV6-5 with TRBJ1-4; D uncertain. The CDR3 runs to 15 residues. Germline V CDR1 and CDR2: MNHEY, SVGAGI. CDR3 bases: TGTGCCAGCAGCCAAAGTGGGAGTGTTAATGAAATACTGTTTTTT. Its protein is CASSQSGSVNEILFF.

V is TRBV29-1 and J is TRBJ2-7, with TRBD1 matching over 11 bases. Germline V lookup: CDR1 SQVTM, CDR2 ANQGSEA. V was clipped by 6 bases and J by 5 bases; unmatched bases: 6. The length of the CDR3 is 13 residues. This CDR3 is CSVHGQGADEQYF. Here the CDR3 DNA reads TGCAGCGTCCACGGACAGGGGGCTGACGAGCAGTACTTC.

This clonotype came up many times. This chain connects TRBV29-1 to TRBJ2-5, with D perhaps TRBD2 (6 bases). The DNA end is a closer match to TRBJ2-3, so the J assignment may be wrong. The length of the CDR3 is 12 residues. Germline CDR1 reads SQVTM; CDR2 reads ANQGSEA. In DNA form, the CDR3 reads TGCAGCGTTGAGGAGGGTGCAGATACGCAGTATTTT. Amino acid sequence: CSVEEGADTQYF.

The chain joins TRBV7-8 to TRBJ1-2, with no clear D. Germline V gives CDR1 SGHVS, CDR2 FQNEAQ. V lost 5 bases to trimming and J lost 12 bases, with 19 bases between them. This CDR3 has 13 residues. CDR3 region: CASSREGSAKNTF. The CDR3 DNA reads as TGTGCCAGCAGCCGAGAGGGTTCAGCGAAGAACACCTTC.

This chain connects TRBV20-1 to TRBJ2-3; no clear D. The CDR3 length is 14 residues. Trimming stripped 2 bases from V and 0 bases from J, with 9 bases between. Germline lookup yields CDR1 DFQATT and CDR2 SNEGSKA (reference sequence). Here the CDR3 reads CSARKLESTDTQYF. CDR3 DNA sequence: TGCAGTGCTAGAAAGCTGGAGAGCACAGATACGCAGTATTTT.

The chain recombines TRBV25-1 with TRBJ2-7, with TRBD2 identical over 7 bases. After removal of 6 bases from V and 3 bases from J, the junction contained 14 bases not matched to a gene. This CDR3 region has 16 residues. CDR1 and CDR2 (germline): MGHDK, SYGVNS. DNA of the CDR3: TGTGCCAGCAGCCCAACTAGCGCCGGACCCATCTACGAGCAGTACTTC. It yields the protein CASSPTSAGPIYEQYF.

This clonotype was observed a few times. V is TRBV6-1 and J is TRBJ2-2, with D uncertain. The germline V gene encodes CDR1 MNHNS and CDR2 SASEGT. This CDR3 comprises 8 residues. The V and J ends lost 3 bases and 13 bases respectively, with 0 bases between them. For the CDR3, the DNA is TGTGCCAGCAGTGAGCTGTTTTTT. This sequence encodes CASSELFF.

This clonotype came up many times. V and J are TRBV6-5 and TRBJ1-2; D unclear. From germline, CDR1 is MNHEY and CDR2 SVGAGI. CDR3 length equals 16 residues. Trimming stripped 2 bases from V and 5 bases from J, with 18 bases between. The CDR3 DNA is TGTGCCAGCAGTTACCGGGAGTCCTACTATTGGTATGGCTACACCTTC. It specifies CASSYRESYYWYGYTF.

This clonotype was counted at least ten times. The rearrangement uses TRBV10-3 and TRBJ1-5, with D unclear. The CDR3 length is 13 residues. Deletions cut 8 bases from V and 6 bases from J, with 14 bases between. Germline CDR1 and CDR2: ENHRY and SYGVKD. In nucleotides, the CDR3 is TGTGCCATCCAAGACGGGCCGGGTCAGCCCCAGCATTTT. This encodes CAIQDGPGQPQHF.

Turning to this clonotype: A read error may account for a junction end that differs from germline. The V call is TRBV7-6, the J call TRBJ2-7, with TRBD2 as a possible D gene (7 bases). CDR1 SGHVS and CDR2 FNYEAQ come from the germline V gene. The CDR3 consists of 14 residues. The chain's CDR3 is CASSPNGGGNEQYF. Written as DNA, the CDR3 is TGTGCCAGCAGCCCCAATGGGGGGGGCAATGAGCAGTATTTC.

Only a few counts were recorded for this clonotype. The V call is TRBV2, the J call TRBJ2-6; D not resolved. V dropped 0 bases and J dropped 0 bases, with 3 bases sitting between them. CDR1 is SNHLY, CDR2 FYNNEI, per germline. This CDR3 contains 15 residues. This chain's CDR3 is CASSEADSGANVLTF. The CDR3 nucleotides are TGTGCCAGCAGTGAAGCAGACTCTGGGGCCAACGTCCTGACTTTC.

The chain joins TRBV4-2 to TRBJ1-5, with 7 bases identical to TRBD1. Germline assignment: CDR1 LGHNA and CDR2 YNFKEQ. CDR3 length: 17 residues. The V gene end was trimmed by 1 base and the J gene end by 1 base; junction bases not matched to a gene: 7. CDR3 coding DNA: TGTGCCAGCAGCCAAGGCGGTGGACAGGCGAGCAATCAGCCCCAGCATTTT. Residues: CASSQGGGQASNQPQHF.

This chain connects TRBV5-1 to TRBJ2-7, with TRBD1 matching over 10 bases. The V gene end was trimmed by 3 bases and the J gene end by 7 bases; junction bases not matched to a gene: 10. This CDR3 comprises 15 residues. Germline V lookup: CDR1 SGHRS, CDR2 YFSETQ. In DNA, the CDR3 is TGCGCCAGCAGCTCGACAGGGGGCGGCGACAAGGAGCAGTACTTC. It is translated as CASSSTGGGDKEQYF.

This clonotype has a count of ten or more. This chain connects TRBV12-3 or TRBV12-4 to TRBJ2-5; unclear D gene. The CDR3 spans 14 residues. V shed 3 bases and J shed 4 bases, with 12 bases lying between them. CDR3 sequence reads: CASSLTVSLETQYF. The DNA for the CDR3 is TGTGCCAGCAGTTTGACGGTCAGCCTAGAGACCCAGTACTTC.

The chain uses TRBV29-1 and TRBJ2-3; perhaps TRBD1 as D (5 bases). Germline V CDR1 and CDR2: SQVTM, ANQGSEA. Trimming cost V 5 bases and J 2 bases, with 17 bases left between them. The CDR3 extends over 15 amino acids. The CDR3 region is CSVTATGVPTDTQYF. DNA for the CDR3: TGCAGCGTTACTGCCACAGGTGTGCCCACAGATACGCAGTATTTT.

This clonotype appeared once. The V gene is TRBV5-1, the J gene TRBJ1-1, with D uncertain. From germline, CDR1 is SGHRS and CDR2 YFSETQ. The CDR3 extends over 14 amino acids. With 7 bases removed from V and 1 base from J, the gap between germline ends came to 14 bases. The CDR3 here is CASRNGRTNTEAFF. As DNA, the CDR3 is TGCGCCAGCCGTAATGGCAGGACGAACACTGAAGCTTTCTTT.

The chain is built from TRBV20-1 and TRBJ2-2; D tentatively fits TRBD1 or TRBD2 (6 bases each). V was shortened by 0 bases and J by 2 bases, with 16 bases between the two germline ends. Per germline, CDR1 DFQATT and CDR2 SNEGSKA (reference sequence). This CDR3 region has 17 residues. CDR3 coding DNA: TGCAGTGCTAGAGATCGTCTATCCGGGGGCAACACCGGGGAGCTGTTTTTT. This encodes CSARDRLSGGNTGELFF.

The chain has TRBV6-6 and TRBJ1-1; TRBD1 might be the D (6 bases). The V and J ends lost 5 bases and 4 bases respectively, with 17 bases between them. This CDR3 is built from 15 residues. Looked up from germline, CDR1 is MNHNY and CDR2 is SVGAGI (reference sequence). The CDR3 DNA reads TGTGCCAGCAGTACACACAGGGTAGGGGCCACTGAAGCTTTCTTT. It codes for CASSTHRVGATEAFF.

Ten or more counts support this clonotype. The chain links TRBV12-3 or TRBV12-4 to TRBJ2-7; 7 nucleotides align to TRBD1. V was clipped by 9 bases and J by 4 bases; unmatched bases: 6. This CDR3 comprises 12 residues. The CDR3 sequence is CASLGQSYEQYF. CDR3 coding DNA: TGTGCCAGTTTGGGACAGTCGTACGAGCAGTACTTC.

This chain uses TRBV2 with TRBJ2-3; tentatively, D is TRBD1 (6 bases). Germline CDR1 is SNHLY and CDR2 is FYNNEI. The length of the CDR3 is 13 residues. Trimming pared 6 bases from V and 7 bases from J, leaving 14 bases between. CDR3 coding DNA: TGTGCCAGCAGACAGGGCGAGGGAAATACGCAGTATTTT. This encodes CASRQGEGNTQYF.

This clonotype was counted ten times or more. The V call is TRBV7-9, the J call TRBJ1-2; maybe TRBD1 (6 bases). From germline, CDR1 is SEHNR and CDR2 FQNEAQ (reference sequence). The CDR3 runs 15 residues. Trimming removed 5 bases at V and 4 bases at J, with 17 bases between. Written as DNA, the CDR3 is TGTGCCAGCAGCCCCTCGGGGGGGGCTCTCTATGGCTACACCTTC. It translates to CASSPSGGALYGYTF.